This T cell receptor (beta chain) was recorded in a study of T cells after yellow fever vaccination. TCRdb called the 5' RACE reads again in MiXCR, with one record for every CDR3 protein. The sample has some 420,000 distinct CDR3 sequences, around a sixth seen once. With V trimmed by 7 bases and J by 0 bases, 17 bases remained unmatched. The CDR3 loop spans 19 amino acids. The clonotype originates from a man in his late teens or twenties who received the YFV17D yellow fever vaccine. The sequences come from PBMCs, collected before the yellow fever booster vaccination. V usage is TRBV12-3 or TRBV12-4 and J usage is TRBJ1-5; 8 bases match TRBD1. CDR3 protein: CASTPGWGQGAYSNQPQHF. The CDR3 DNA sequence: TGTGCCAGCACCCCCGGCTGGGGGCAGGGGGCATATAGCAATCAGCCCCAGCATTTT.